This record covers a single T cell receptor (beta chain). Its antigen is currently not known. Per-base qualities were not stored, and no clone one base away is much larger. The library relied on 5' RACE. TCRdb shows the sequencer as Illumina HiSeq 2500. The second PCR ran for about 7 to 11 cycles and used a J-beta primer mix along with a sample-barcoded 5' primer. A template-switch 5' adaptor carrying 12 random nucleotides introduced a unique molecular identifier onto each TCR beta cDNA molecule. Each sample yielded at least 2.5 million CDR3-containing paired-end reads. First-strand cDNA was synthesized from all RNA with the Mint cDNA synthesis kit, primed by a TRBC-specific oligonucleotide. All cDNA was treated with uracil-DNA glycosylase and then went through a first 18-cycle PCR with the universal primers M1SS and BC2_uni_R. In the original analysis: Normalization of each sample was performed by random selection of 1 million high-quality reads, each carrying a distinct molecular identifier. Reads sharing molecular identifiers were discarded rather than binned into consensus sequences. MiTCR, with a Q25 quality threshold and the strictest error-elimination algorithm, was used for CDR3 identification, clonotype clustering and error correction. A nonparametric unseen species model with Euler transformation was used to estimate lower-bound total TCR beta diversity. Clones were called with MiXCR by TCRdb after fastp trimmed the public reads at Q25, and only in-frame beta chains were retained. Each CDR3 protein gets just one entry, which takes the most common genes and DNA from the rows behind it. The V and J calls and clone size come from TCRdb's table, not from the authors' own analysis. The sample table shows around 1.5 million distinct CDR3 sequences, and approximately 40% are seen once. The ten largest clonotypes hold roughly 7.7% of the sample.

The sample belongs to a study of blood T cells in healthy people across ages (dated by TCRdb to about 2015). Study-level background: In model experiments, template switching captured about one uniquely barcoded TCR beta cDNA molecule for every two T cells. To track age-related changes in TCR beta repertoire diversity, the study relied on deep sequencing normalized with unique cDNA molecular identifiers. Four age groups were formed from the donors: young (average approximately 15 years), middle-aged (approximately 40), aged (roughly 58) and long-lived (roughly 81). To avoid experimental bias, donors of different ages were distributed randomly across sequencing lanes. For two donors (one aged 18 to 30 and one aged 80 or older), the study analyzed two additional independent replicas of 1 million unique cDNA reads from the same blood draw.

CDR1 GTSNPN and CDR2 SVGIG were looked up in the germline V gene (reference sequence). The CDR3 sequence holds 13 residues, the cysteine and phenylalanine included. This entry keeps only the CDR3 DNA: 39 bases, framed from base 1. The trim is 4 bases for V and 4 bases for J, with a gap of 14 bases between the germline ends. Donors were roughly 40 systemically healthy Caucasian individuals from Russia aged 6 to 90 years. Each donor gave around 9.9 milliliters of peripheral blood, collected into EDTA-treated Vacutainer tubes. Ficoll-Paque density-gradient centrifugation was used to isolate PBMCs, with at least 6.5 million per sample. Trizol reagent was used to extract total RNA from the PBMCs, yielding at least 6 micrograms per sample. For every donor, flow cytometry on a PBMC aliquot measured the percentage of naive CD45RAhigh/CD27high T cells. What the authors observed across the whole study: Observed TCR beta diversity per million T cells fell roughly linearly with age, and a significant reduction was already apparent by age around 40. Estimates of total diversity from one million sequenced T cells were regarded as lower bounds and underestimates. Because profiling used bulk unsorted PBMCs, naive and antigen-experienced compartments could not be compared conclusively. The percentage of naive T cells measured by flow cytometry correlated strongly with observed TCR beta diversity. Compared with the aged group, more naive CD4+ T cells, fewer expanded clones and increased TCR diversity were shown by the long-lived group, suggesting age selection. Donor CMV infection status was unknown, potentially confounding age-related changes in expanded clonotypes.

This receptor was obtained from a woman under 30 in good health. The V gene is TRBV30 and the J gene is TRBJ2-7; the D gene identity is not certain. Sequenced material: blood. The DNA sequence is TGTGCCTGGAACGATGCGAGGCAATACGAGCAGTACTTC. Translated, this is CAWNDARQYEQYF.